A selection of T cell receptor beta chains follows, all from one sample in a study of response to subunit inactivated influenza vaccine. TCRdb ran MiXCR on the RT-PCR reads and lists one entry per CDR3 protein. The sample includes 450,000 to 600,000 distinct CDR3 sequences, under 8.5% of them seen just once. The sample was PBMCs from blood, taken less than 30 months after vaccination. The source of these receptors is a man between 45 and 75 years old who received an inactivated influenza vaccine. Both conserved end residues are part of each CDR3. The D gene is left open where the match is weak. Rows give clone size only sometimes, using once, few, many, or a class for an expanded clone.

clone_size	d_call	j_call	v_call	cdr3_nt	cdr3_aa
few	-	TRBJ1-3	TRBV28	TGTGCCAGCAGTTTATGGGGGGCGGTCGCTGGAAACACCATATATTTT	CASSLWGAVAGNTIYF
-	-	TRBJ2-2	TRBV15	TGTGCCACCAGCAGGGACTTTCAAACCGGGGAGCTGTTTTTT	CATSRDFQTGELFF
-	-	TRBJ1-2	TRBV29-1	TGCAGCGTTGGAGGGCCCCGAGGTGGCTACACCTTC	CSVGGPRGGYTF
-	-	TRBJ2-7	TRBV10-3	TGTGCCATCAGTGAGGGTCTTAGCGGTACCTACGAGCAGTACTTC	CAISEGLSGTYEQYF
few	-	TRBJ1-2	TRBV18	TGTGCCAGCTCACCTGACAGAATTAACTATGGCTACACCTTC	CASSPDRINYGYTF
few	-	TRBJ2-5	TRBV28	TGTGCCAGCAGTCCCTCCGGGAACGAAGAGACCCAGTACTTC	CASSPSGNEETQYF
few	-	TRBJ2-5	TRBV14	TGTGCCAGCAGCCCCCAGCGGGCGATTACAAAAGAGACCCAGTACTTC	CASSPQRAITKETQYF
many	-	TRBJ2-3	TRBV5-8	TGTGCCAGCAGCCCATTAGCCCATGCGGCAGATACGCAGTATTTT	CASSPLAHAADTQYF
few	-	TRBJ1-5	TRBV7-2	TGTGCCAGCAGCTCAGAATTAAATCAGCCCCAGCATTTT	CASSSELNQPQHF
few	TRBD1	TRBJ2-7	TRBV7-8	TGTGCCAGCAGCGAAACAGGGGCGGCCTACGAGCAGTACTTC	CASSETGAAYEQYF